Below, one T cell receptor (beta chain) is given with its context. V was shortened by 3 bases and J by 4 bases, with 12 bases between the two germline ends. The CDR3 is made up of 14 amino acids. Per germline, CDR1 LNHDA and CDR2 SQIVND (reference sequence). This sample is part of a study of blood T cell repertoires in COVID-19. Method: immunoSEQ multiplex PCR; TCRdb's copy keeps in-frame clones and lacks some. Of 80,000 to 100,000 clones in the sample, over 70% were seen once. The receptor was derived from a man aged 55 to 70 with acute or convalescent COVID-19. This chain connects TRBV19 to TRBJ1-2; the D gene is possibly TRBD1 (5 bases). Material for sequencing was peripheral blood. The CDR3 bases are TGTGCCAGTAGTATTGGGGGGACGATCTATGGCTACACCTTC. Amino acids: CASSIGGTIYGYTF. The complete variable domain, with remaining parts taken from reference TRBV19 and TRBJ1-2, reads DGGITQSPKYLFRKEGQNVTLSCEQNLNHDAMYWYRQDPGQGLRLIYYSQIVNDFQKGDIAEGYSVSREKKESFPLTVTSAQKNPTAFYLCASSIGGTIYGYTFGSGTRLTVV.